This TCR beta chain was observed in a study of cytomegalovirus exposure and HLA in healthy donors. Primers: 60 Vbeta forward and 13 Jbeta reverse. Method: immunoSEQ multiplex PCR; TCRdb's copy keeps in-frame clones and lacks some. The sample carries about 36,000 clones, roughly three quarters recorded once. There are 15 residues in the CDR3. CDR1 is SQVTM and CDR2 is ANQGSEA in the germline V gene. The J gene is TRBJ1-5, the V gene TRBV29-1; D is unclear. Sequencing input: PBMCs. This TCR came from a man aged 25-45 years in good health and CMV-seronegative. The CDR3 loop reads CSPPIGGKSNQPQHF. In DNA, the CDR3 is TGCAGTCCCCCAATTGGAGGGAAAAGCAATCAGCCCCAGCATTTT.